This note documents a single TCR beta chain sequence. Its specificity is unknown. The sample has other DNA sequences that encode this CDR3 too. The sample is drawn from a study of OX40 agonist ivuxolimab in advanced cancers. Study summary: Ivuxolimab doses were 0.01, 0.1, 0.3, 1.5, 3 or 10 mg/kg every 2 weeks. Cancers in dose escalation were hepatocellular, melanoma, renal cell and head and neck. General study results and limits: More expanded clones were seen, on average, in CD8+ T cells than in CD4+. The study found among the lowest clonal expansion in partial responders at 0.1-3.0 mg/kg.

Per germline, CDR1 LNHDA and CDR2 SQIVND (reference sequence). The CDR3 length is 13 residues. The ends lost 3 bases at V and 2 bases at J; junction bases unmatched: 0. The data were produced by immunoSEQ multiplex PCR, yet TCRdb's version contains in-frame clones alone and is incomplete. The sample lists under 70,000 clones, about 92% occurring once. The chain joins TRBV19 to TRBJ2-5; 7 nucleotides line up with TRBD2. Sequences were derived from CD4+ or CD8+ T cells sorted from blood, sampled in a trial of the OX40 agonist ivuxolimab. The clonotype comes from an adult with an advanced solid tumor such as melanoma, head and neck, liver or kidney cancer. CDR3 sequence reads: CASSMGLQETQYF. CDR3 bases: TGTGCCAGTAGTATGGGACTACAAGAGACCCAGTACTTC.